The rows below give T cell receptor beta chains drawn from one sample of a study of ipilimumab plus nivolumab after autologous stem cell transplantation. The repertoire was sequenced with immunoSEQ multiplex PCR; TCRdb's copy has only in-frame clones and lacks some. The sample comprises about 83,000 clones, 83% of which are singletons, and roughly 2.2% rests with the top ten. The sample consisted of PBMCs, taken in a trial of ipilimumab plus nivolumab as post-transplant consolidation. These receptors came from a male donor with diffuse large B-cell lymphoma. Both conserved end residues are part of each CDR3. A D gene is named only where the DNA matches it firmly. Clone size, where shown, is once, few, many, or a class for clones that have expanded.

d_gene | j_gene | abundance | v_gene | CDR3nt | CDR3aa
NA | TRBJ2-7 | NA | TRBV11-2 | TGTGCCAGCAGCCCCTCAGGGGTGGGGGAGCAGTACTTC | CASSPSGVGEQYF
NA | TRBJ2-7 | NA | TRBV18 | TGTGCCAGCTCTGGGACGCTGTACGAGCAGTACTTC | CASSGTLYEQYF
TRBD2 | TRBJ2-3 | NA | TRBV5-1 | TGCGCCAGCAGCTTTTCCAGCGGGGGCCTGACAGATACGCAGTATTTT | CASSFSSGGLTDTQYF
NA | TRBJ1-3 | NA | TRBV6-5 | TGTGCCAGCAGACCCCCGCTGGGGGCCGGAAACACCATATATTTT | CASRPPLGAGNTIYF
NA | TRBJ1-5 | few | TRBV19 | TGTGCCAGTAGTCTGGGACAACCCGATCAGCCCCAGCATTTT | CASSLGQPDQPQHF
NA | TRBJ2-1 | NA | TRBV27 | TGTGCCAGCAGTCATAGAGGGGGGGCCTACAATGAGCAGTTCTTC | CASSHRGGAYNEQFF
NA | TRBJ1-1 | NA | TRBV7-6 | TGTGCCAGCAGCTTAGTTACAGCAGGGAACACTGAAGCTTTCTTT | CASSLVTAGNTEAFF
TRBD1 | TRBJ2-7 | NA | TRBV27 | TGTGCCAGCAGGGTAGGAACGACAGGGGGGACCTACGAGCAGTACTTC | CASRVGTTGGTYEQYF
TRBD2 | TRBJ2-2 | NA | TRBV9 | TGTGCCAGCAGCGTAGGGCTAGCGGGGAACACCGGGGAGCTGTTTTTT | CASSVGLAGNTGELFF
TRBD1 | TRBJ2-2 | NA | TRBV7-3 | TGTGCCAGCAGCCAGGACAGGGGGTCCGGGGAGCTGTTTTTT | CASSQDRGSGELFF
NA | TRBJ1-2 | NA | TRBV5-5 | TGTGCCAGCAGCTTGGTGTCTGGGGACTATGGCTACACCTTC | CASSLVSGDYGYTF
NA | TRBJ1-3 | once | TRBV19 | TGTGCCAGTACCTCGGGGGGGATCTCTGGAAACACCATATATTTT | CASTSGGISGNTIYF
NA | TRBJ1-2 | few | TRBV5-4 | TGTGCCAGCAGCTTCGGTCCTCTACCCTCTAACTATGGCTACACCTTC | CASSFGPLPSNYGYTF
TRBD1 | TRBJ2-3 | NA | TRBV27 | TGTGCCAGCAGTTCCTGGACAGGGCAGGAGGAGCAGTATTTT | CASSSWTGQEEQYF
NA | TRBJ2-2 | NA | TRBV5-1 | TGCGCCAGCAGCTTGGATGCGCCGGGGGCTAACGGGGAGCTGTTTTTT | CASSLDAPGANGELFF
NA | TRBJ2-3 | NA | TRBV6-1 | TGTGCCAGCAGTGAAGGGGGGGGGCCCGATACGCAGTATTTT | CASSEGGGPDTQYF
NA | TRBJ2-3 | once | TRBV7-2 | TGTGCCAGCAGCTTAAAGGGGGGAGCTAGCACAGATACGCAGTATTTT | CASSLKGGASTDTQYF
NA | TRBJ1-5 | NA | TRBV19 | TGTGCCAGTAGTATTGCACAGAGCAATCAGCCCCAGCATTTT | CASSIAQSNQPQHF
NA | TRBJ2-7 | NA | TRBV11-2 | TGTGCCAGCAGCTCATTCATACAGGGACGACGCGAGCAGTACTTC | CASSSFIQGRREQYF
NA | TRBJ1-2 | NA | TRBV27 | TGTGCCAGCAGTTTCGACGGGAGTTATGGCTACACCTTC | CASSFDGSYGYTF
NA | TRBJ1-1 | NA | TRBV7-8 | TGTGCCAGCAGCTTATTAGGTGAAGCTTTCTTT | CASSLLGEAFF
NA | TRBJ1-1 | NA | TRBV13 | TGTGCCAGTAAAACAGGGAATGGGGGTGCTTTCTTT | CASKTGNGGAFF
TRBD2 | TRBJ2-5 | NA | TRBV4-1 | TGCGCCAGCAGCCAAGAGGGGGTGGGGACTAGTCAGGGAGAGACCCAGTACTTC | CASSQEGVGTSQGETQYF
NA | TRBJ2-1 | NA | TRBV6-7 | TGTGCCAGCAGTCGCGAAGTAGACTGCGACCATCGAAATGAGCAGTTCTTC | CASSREVDCDHRNEQFF
NA | TRBJ1-1 | few | TRBV21-1 | TGTGCCAGCAGCAGATCGGACACTGAAGCTTTCTTT | CASSRSDTEAFF
NA | TRBJ2-1 | NA | TRBV11-2 | TGTGCCAGCAGCTTAGGCCAGGGAGTAATTAGGGAGCAGTTCTTC | CASSLGQGVIREQFF
NA | TRBJ2-7 | NA | TRBV6-6 | TGTGCCAGCAGTTACGGGCAGGGTCCCTACGAGCAGTACTTC | CASSYGQGPYEQYF
TRBD1 | TRBJ1-6 | NA | TRBV7-2 | TGTGCCAGCAGCTGGGACAGGGGAAATTCACCCCTCCACTTT | CASSWDRGNSPLHF
NA | TRBJ2-7 | NA | TRBV18 | TGTGCCAGCTCACCCCTTGAGACGGGGGAGCAGTACTTC | CASSPLETGEQYF
NA | TRBJ2-7 | NA | TRBV5-1 | TGCGCCAGCAGCCCTAACCAGTACGAGCAGTACTTC | CASSPNQYEQYF
TRBD1 | TRBJ1-1 | NA | TRBV13 | TGTGCCAGCAGCGAGAACAGGGGGAGAAGCACTGAAGCTTTCTTT | CASSENRGRSTEAFF
NA | TRBJ1-2 | NA | TRBV2 | TGTGCCAGCAGTGAAACAGCTAACTATGGCTACACCTTC | CASSETANYGYTF
TRBD2 | TRBJ2-1 | NA | TRBV4-2 | TGTGCCAGCAGCCAAAGCGGGGGGCCCGCTTATGAGCAGTTCTTC | CASSQSGGPAYEQFF
TRBD2 | TRBJ2-7 | NA | TRBV10-3 | TGTGCCATCAGTTTAGCGGGGGGGTTGGACGAGCAGTACTTC | CAISLAGGLDEQYF
TRBD1 | TRBJ2-2 | NA | TRBV28 | TGTGCCAGCAGTTTATGGGGGGTCGGGGACAGCCGCCCCGGGGAGCTGTTTTTT | CASSLWGVGDSRPGELFF
NA | TRBJ1-6 | NA | TRBV25-1 | TGTGCCAGCAGTGAACAGGGAGATTCACCCCTCCACTTT | CASSEQGDSPLHF
TRBD2 | TRBJ2-2 | NA | TRBV19 | TGTGCCAGTAGTATAGATCGTGGAAGCGGGGGGAACACCGGGGAGCTGTTTTTT | CASSIDRGSGGNTGELFF
NA | TRBJ2-3 | NA | TRBV10-1 | TGCGCCAGCAGTGATGGTCTAGCGAACACAGATACGCAGTATTTT | CASSDGLANTDTQYF
TRBD1 | TRBJ2-1 | NA | TRBV11-2 | TGTGCCAGCAGCGACTACTTGGGACAGGTGTGGGAGCAGTTCTTC | CASSDYLGQVWEQFF
NA | TRBJ2-7 | once | TRBV25-1 | TGTGCCAGCAGTGGGGAAGGGGCAGTGACCTACGAGCAGTACTTC | CASSGEGAVTYEQYF
TRBD2 | TRBJ2-3 | once | TRBV29-1 | TGCAGCGTGATACGCGGGGGGGTAACAGATACGCAGTATTTT | CSVIRGGVTDTQYF
NA | TRBJ2-7 | once | TRBV9 | TGTGCCAGCAGCCCCCGGGACTTCGACGAGCAGTACTTC | CASSPRDFDEQYF
NA | TRBJ1-4 | NA | TRBV27 | TGTGCCAGCAGTTTATCGGTCGGGGCAACTAATGAAAAACTGTTTTTT | CASSLSVGATNEKLFF
NA | TRBJ2-5 | NA | TRBV6-5 | TGTGCCAGCAGTTTAGGCAGCGCAAATTCTCAGGAGACCCAGTACTTC | CASSLGSANSQETQYF
NA | TRBJ2-3 | NA | TRBV5-6 | TGTGCCAGCAGCTTGTTCGGTTTGGGGGATACGCAGTATTTT | CASSLFGLGDTQYF